These 7 T cell receptor beta chains share one sample of origin, sequenced in a study of OX40 agonist ivuxolimab in advanced cancers. Some clones are missing from TCRdb's copy, which holds only in-frame ones; the method was immunoSEQ multiplex PCR. This sample has around 66,000 clones; less than 85% occur once, and the top ten carry less than 5%. Sequenced here: CD4+ or CD8+ T cells sorted from blood, sampled in a trial of the OX40 agonist ivuxolimab. These receptors originate from an adult with an advanced solid tumor such as melanoma, head and neck, liver or kidney cancer.

The chain joins TRBV2 to TRBJ2-7; D is uncertain. Germline V CDR1 and CDR2: SNHLY, FYNNEI. This CDR3 has 11 residues. The V end lost 7 bases, the J end lost 2 bases, and 6 bases lay between the germline ends. CDR3 in amino acids: CASTNAYEQYF. CDR3 in DNA: TGTGCCAGCACCAACGCCTACGAGCAGTACTTC.

This clone occurred once. The rearrangement links TRBV27 to TRBJ2-7; 14 bases are a match to TRBD2. The CDR3 has 16 residues. V lost 3 bases and J lost 2; bases outside the gene matches: 3. Germline V gives CDR1 MNHEY, CDR2 SMNVEV (reference sequence). CDR3 protein: CASSFRGLAGAYEQYF. The CDR3 bases are TGTGCCAGCAGTTTCAGGGGACTAGCGGGGGCCTACGAGCAGTACTTC.

The gene calls are TRBV7-9 and TRBJ2-5; D possibly uses TRBD1 or TRBD2 (5 bases each). The CDR3 spans 17 residues. The V end lost 8 bases, the J end lost 5 bases, and 27 bases lay between the germline ends. Germline V gene lookup returns CDR1 SEHNR and CDR2 FQNEAQ (reference sequence). The CDR3 nucleotides read TGTGCCAGCGGCCTTTTGGGGGAGATAATTCTCGTGGAGACCCAGTACTTC. Its translation is CASGLLGEIILVETQYF.

This chain's CDR3 is CASSRGTYSNQPQHF. As DNA, the CDR3 is TGTGCCAGCAGCCGCGGGACGTATAGCAATCAGCCCCAGCATTTT. The chain couples TRBV11-2 to TRBJ1-5; D perhaps matches TRBD1 (5 bases). The CDR3 sequence is 15 residues long. V was shortened by 5 bases and J by 0 bases, with 11 bases between the two germline ends. Germline V CDR1 and CDR2: SGHAT, FQNNGV.

The rearrangement joins TRBV5-6 to TRBJ2-1; 9 bases are a match to TRBD1. V dropped 4 bases and J dropped 13; count of bases not matched to a gene: 9. Germline CDR1 is SGHDT and CDR2 is YYEEEE. This CDR3 comprises 13 residues. The CDR3 is CASSTGTGIHQFF. The CDR3, as DNA: TGTGCCAGCAGCACCGGGACAGGGATCCATCAGTTCTTC.

The rearrangement uses TRBV7-2 and TRBJ2-7, with 7 nucleotides matching TRBD1. V shed 1 base and J 0 bases; nucleotides not matched to a gene: 3. The CDR3 contains 15 residues. Germline CDR1 is SGHTA and CDR2 is FQGNSA. Written as DNA, the CDR3 is TGTGCCAGCAGCTTAGTTCGGGACAGCTCCTACGAGCAGTACTTC. Amino acid sequence: CASSLVRDSSYEQYF. The full variable domain, with the rest looked up from reference TRBV7-2 and TRBJ2-7, is GAGVSQSPSNKVTEKGKDVELRCDPISGHTALYWYRQSLGQGLEFLIYFQGNSAPDKSGLPSDRFSAERTGGSVSTLTIQRTQQEDSAVYLCASSLVRDSSYEQYFGPGTRLTVT.

The chain recombines TRBV28 with TRBJ1-3; perhaps TRBD1 as D (5 bases). Between the trimmed V and J ends, which lost 7 bases and 2 bases, there was a span of 12 bases. The CDR3 has 14 amino acids. Germline V gene lookup returns CDR1 MDHEN and CDR2 SYDVKM. Here the CDR3 reads CASTSAGAGNTIYF. The CDR3 DNA reads as TGTGCCAGCACCTCAGCGGGGGCTGGAAACACCATATATTTT.